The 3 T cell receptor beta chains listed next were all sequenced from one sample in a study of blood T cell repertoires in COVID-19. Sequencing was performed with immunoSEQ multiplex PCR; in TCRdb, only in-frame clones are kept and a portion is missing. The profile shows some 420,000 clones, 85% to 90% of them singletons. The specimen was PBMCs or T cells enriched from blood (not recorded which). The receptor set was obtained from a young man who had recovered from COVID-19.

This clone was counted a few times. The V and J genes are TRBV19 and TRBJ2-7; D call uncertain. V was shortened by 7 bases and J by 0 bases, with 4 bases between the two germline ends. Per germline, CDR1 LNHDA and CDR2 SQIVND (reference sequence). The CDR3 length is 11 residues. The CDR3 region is CASTNSYEQYF. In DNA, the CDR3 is TGTGCCAGTACTAACTCCTACGAGCAGTACTTC.

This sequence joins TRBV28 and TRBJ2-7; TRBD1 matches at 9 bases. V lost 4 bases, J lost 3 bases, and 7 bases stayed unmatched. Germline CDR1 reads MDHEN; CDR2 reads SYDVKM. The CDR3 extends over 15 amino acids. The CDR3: CASSSNGQGIYEQYF. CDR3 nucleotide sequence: TGTGCCAGCAGTTCGAACGGACAGGGGATCTACGAGCAGTACTTC.

CDR3 sequence reads: CASSRTGTNTGELFF. The CDR3 DNA follows: TGTGCCAGCAGTCGTACCGGGACAAACACCGGGGAGCTGTTTTTT. The rearrangement joins TRBV28 to TRBJ2-2, with a tentative D call TRBD1 (6 bases). Trimming stripped 5 bases from V and 2 bases from J, with 12 bases between. The germline CDR1 and CDR2 sequences are MDHEN and SYDVKM. The CDR3 has 15 residues.